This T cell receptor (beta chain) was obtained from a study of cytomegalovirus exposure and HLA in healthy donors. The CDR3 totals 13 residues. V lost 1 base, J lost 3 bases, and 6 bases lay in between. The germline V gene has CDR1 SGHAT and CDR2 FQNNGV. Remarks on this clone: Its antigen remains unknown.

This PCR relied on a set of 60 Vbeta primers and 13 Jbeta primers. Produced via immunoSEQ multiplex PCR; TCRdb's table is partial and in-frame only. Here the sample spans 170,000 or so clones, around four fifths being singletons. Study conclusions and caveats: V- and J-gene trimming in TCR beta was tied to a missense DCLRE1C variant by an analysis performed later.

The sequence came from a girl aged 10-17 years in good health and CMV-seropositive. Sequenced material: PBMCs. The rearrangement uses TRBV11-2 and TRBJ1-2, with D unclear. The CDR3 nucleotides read TGTGCCAGCAGCTTAGGGCAGGACTATGGCTACACCTTC. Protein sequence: CASSLGQDYGYTF.